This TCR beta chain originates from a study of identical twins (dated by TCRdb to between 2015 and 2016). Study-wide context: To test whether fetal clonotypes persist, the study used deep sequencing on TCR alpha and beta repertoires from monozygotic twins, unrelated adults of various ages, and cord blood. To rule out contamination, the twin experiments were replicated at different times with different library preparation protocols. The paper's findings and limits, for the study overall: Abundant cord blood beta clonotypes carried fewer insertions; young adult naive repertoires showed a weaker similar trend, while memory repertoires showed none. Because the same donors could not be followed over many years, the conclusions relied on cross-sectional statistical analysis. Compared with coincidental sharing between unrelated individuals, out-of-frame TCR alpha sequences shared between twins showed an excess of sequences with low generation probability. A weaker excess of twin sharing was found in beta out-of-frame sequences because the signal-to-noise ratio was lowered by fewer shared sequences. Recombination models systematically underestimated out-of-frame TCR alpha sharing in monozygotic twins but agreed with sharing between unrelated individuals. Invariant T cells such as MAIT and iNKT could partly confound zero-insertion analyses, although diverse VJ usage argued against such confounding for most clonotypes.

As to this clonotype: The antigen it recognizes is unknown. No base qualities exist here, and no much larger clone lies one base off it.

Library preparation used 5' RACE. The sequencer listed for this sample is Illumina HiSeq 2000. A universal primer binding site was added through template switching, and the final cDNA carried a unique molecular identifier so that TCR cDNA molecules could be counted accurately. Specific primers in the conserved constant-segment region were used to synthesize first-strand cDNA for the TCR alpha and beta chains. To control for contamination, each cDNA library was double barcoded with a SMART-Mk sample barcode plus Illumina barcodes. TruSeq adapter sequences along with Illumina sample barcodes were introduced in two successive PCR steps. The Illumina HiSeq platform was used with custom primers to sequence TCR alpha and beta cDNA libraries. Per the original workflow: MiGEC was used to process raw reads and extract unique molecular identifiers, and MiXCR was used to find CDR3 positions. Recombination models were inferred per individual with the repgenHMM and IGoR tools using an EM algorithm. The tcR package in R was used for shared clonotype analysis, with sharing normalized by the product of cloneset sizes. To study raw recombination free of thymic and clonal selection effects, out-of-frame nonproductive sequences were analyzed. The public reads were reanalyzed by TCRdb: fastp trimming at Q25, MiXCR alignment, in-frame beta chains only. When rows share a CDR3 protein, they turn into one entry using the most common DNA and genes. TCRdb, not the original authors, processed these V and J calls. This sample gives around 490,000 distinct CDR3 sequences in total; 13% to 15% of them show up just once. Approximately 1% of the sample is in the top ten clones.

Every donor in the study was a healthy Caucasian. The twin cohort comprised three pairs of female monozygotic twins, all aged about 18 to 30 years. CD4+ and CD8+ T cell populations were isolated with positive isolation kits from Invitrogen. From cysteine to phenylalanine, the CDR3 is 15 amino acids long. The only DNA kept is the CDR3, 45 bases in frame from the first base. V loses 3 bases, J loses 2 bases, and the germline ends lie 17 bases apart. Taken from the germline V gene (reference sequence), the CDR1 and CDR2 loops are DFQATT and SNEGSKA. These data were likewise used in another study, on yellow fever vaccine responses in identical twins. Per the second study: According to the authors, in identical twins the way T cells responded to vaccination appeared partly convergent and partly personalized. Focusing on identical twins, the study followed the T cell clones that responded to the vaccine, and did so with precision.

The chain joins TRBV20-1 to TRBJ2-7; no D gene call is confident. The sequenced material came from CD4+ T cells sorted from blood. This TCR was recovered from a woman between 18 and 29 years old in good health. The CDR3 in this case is CSASYRSLATYEQYF. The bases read TGCAGTGCTAGTTACCGGAGCCTCGCTACCTACGAGCAGTACTTC.